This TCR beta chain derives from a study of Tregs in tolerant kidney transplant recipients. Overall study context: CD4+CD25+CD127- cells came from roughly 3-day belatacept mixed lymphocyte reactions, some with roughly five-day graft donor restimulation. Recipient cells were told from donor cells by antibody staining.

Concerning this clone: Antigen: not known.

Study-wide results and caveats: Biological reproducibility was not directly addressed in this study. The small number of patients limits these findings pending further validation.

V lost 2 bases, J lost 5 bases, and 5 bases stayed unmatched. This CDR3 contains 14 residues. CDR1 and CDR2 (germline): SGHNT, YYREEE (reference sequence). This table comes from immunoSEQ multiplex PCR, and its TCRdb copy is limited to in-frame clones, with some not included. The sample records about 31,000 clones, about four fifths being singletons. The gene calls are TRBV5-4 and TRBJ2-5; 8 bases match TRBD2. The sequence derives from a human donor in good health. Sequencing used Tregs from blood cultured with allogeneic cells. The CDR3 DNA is TGTGCCAGCAGCTTTAAGGGACTAGGCGAGACCCAGTACTTC. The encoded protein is CASSFKGLGETQYF.